This T cell receptor (beta chain) was obtained from a study of early T cells in non-severe SARS-CoV-2 infection. Study background: Chains stayed unpaired after sequencing of bulk RNA from unsorted whole blood. Findings and limits, study-wide: Anti-spike CD8 specificities were favored by VDJdb matching, whose results missed private and CD4 specificities.

The library protocol tagged individual cDNA molecules with unique molecular identifiers. TCRdb reprocessed the 5' RACE reads via MiXCR and lists one record per CDR3 protein. The table records some 91,000 distinct CDR3 sequences, roughly 13% of them present only once. V lost 4 bases, J lost 8 bases, and 7 bases stayed unmatched. The CDR3 length is 14 residues. CDR1 and CDR2 from the germline V gene are SNHLY and FYNNEI. This clonotype came up a few times. As yet, its antigen is unknown. The chain recombines TRBV2 with TRBJ2-1; TRBD2 agrees at 8 bases. The material sequenced was whole blood. The sequence was obtained from an adult who was a healthcare worker with PCR-confirmed SARS-CoV-2 infection or an uninfected control (not recorded which). The CDR3 sequence: CASSGRGGRDEQFF. The DNA of the CDR3 is TGTGCCAGCAGTGGCCGGGGGGGTAGAGATGAGCAGTTCTTC.